This TCR beta chain was profiled in a study of cytomegalovirus exposure and HLA in healthy donors. Notes on the study in general: Researchers counted around 150 TCR beta chains as cytomegalovirus-associated. A few of the chains that were CMV-associated were confirmed in vitro to be specific for CMV antigens. In a later analysis, first-cohort TCR clusters were found to tend to co-occur in the 100 to 150 validation repertoires. Reportedly, diagnosis of cytomegalovirus status by the classifier showed high specificity and sensitivity.

The assay was immunoSEQ multiplex PCR, and TCRdb's table has in-frame clones only and misses some. The sample yields about 64,000 clones, 75% to 90% seen once. The CDR3 runs to 16 residues. The germline V gene has CDR1 KGHSH and CDR2 LQKENI. V dropped 5 bases and J dropped 0 bases, with 16 bases sitting between them. As for this clone: Its antigen remains unknown.

The V gene is TRBV18, the J gene TRBJ1-2; D may be TRBD1 (6 bases). This TCR was recovered from a woman in her late teens or twenties in good health and CMV-seronegative. Material: PBMCs. The CDR3 reads CASSALSRGSNYGYTF. In DNA form, the CDR3 reads TGTGCCAGCTCAGCCCTCTCCAGGGGCTCTAACTATGGCTACACCTTC.